The clone carrying this TCR beta chain came up a few times. After isolation, RNA underwent reverse transcription to generate cDNA as the sequencing template. The assay was immunoSEQ multiplex PCR, and TCRdb's table has in-frame clones only and misses some. Here the sample spans over 110,000 clones, approximately 50% being singletons. The germline V gene has CDR1 SQVTM and CDR2 ANQGSEA. The CDR3 is made up of 12 amino acids. The V end was cut by 6 bases, the J end by 5 bases, with 13 bases between. This sample was taken from a study of CD8+ T cells in alopecia areata. In the study overall: A 6-month off-drug phase came after tofacitinib, which had lasted 6 to 18 months.

The sequencing used CD4+ T cells sorted from blood, collected at week 0. This receptor was obtained from a human donor with alopecia areata. The chain carries TRBV29-1 and TRBJ2-5, with D maybe TRBD2 (6 bases). The chain's CDR3 is CSVRTTWETQYF. DNA for the CDR3: TGCAGCGTCAGGACTACTTGGGAGACCCAGTACTTC.